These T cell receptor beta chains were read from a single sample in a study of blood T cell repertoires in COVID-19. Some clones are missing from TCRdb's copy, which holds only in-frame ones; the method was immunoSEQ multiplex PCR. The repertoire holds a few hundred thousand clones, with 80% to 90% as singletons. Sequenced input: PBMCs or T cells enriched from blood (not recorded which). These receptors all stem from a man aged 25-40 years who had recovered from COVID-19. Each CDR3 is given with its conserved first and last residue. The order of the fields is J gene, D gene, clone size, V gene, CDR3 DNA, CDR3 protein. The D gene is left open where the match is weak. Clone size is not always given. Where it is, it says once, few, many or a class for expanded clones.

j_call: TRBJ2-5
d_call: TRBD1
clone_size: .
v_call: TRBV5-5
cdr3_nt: TGTGCCAGCAGCTTGGAACAGGGGTTAAAGACCCAGTACTTC
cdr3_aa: CASSLEQGLKTQYF

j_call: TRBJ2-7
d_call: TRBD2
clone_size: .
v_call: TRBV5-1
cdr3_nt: TGCGCCAGCAGCGGGAGACTAGCGGGAGGGCCCTTTACTACCTACGAGCAGTACTTC
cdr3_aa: CASSGRLAGGPFTTYEQYF

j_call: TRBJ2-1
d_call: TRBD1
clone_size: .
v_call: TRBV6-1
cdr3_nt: TGTGCCAGCAGTGAACACGTCGGGACAGGATCCTACAATGAGCAGTTCTTC
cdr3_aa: CASSEHVGTGSYNEQFF

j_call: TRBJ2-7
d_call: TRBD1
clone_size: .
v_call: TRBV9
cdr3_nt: TGTGCCAGCAGCGTAGAAGGCAGGGGGTACGAGCAGTACTTC
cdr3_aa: CASSVEGRGYEQYF

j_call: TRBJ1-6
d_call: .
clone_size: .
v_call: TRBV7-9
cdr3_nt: TGTGCCAGCAGCTTAGATTGGGCTAATTCACCCCTCCACTTT
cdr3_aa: CASSLDWANSPLHF

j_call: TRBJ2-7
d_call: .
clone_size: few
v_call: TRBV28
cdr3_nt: TGTGCCAGCAGTTCCGCGGGCGGACCCTACGAGCAGTACTTC
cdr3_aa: CASSSAGGPYEQYF

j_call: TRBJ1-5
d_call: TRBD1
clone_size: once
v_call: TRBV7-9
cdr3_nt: TGTGCCAGCAGCTTTGGACAGGGCAGGCAGCCCCAGCATTTT
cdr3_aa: CASSFGQGRQPQHF

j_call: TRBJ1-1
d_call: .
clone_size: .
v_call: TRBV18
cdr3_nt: TGTGCCAGCTCACCCACGTCCGGGGAGACTGAAGCTTTCTTT
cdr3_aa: CASSPTSGETEAFF

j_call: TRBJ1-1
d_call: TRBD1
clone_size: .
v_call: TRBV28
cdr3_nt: TGTGCCAGCAGTGGAAGGGGACAGGGGGCGCCTGAAGCTTTCTTT
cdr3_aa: CASSGRGQGAPEAFF

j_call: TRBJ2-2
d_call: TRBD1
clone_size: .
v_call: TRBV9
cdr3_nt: TGTGCCAGCACAAGGACAGGGGAGAACACCGGGGAGCTGTTTTTT
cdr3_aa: CASTRTGENTGELFF

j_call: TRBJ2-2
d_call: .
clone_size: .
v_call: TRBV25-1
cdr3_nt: TGTGCCAGCCGTGGAGCAGGGGACGCCGGGGAGCTGTTTTTT
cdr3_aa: CASRGAGDAGELFF

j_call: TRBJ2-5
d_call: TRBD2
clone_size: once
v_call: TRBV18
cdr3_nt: TGTGCCAGCTCACCAGGGACTAGCGGGAGAGAGACCCAGTACTTC
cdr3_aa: CASSPGTSGRETQYF

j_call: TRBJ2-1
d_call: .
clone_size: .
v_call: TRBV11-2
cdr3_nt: TGTGCCAGCAGCTTAGGGACAGCAAGCAATGAGCAGTTCTTC
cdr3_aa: CASSLGTASNEQFF

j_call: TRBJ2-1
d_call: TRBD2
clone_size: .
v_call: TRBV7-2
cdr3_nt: TGTGCCAGCAGCCAAAGAGGGACTAGCGGGAGCCCTACCTACAATGAGCAGTTCTTC
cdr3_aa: CASSQRGTSGSPTYNEQFF

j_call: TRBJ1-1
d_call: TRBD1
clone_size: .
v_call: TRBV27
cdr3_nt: TGTGCCAGCAGTTTCAGTTTCGGGCAGGGGGCGGGTACTGAAGCTTTCTTT
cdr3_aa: CASSFSFGQGAGTEAFF

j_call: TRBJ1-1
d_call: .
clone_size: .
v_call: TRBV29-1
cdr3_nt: TGCAGCGTTGGAGGGGGTAAAACTGAAGCTTTCTTT
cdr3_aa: CSVGGGKTEAFF

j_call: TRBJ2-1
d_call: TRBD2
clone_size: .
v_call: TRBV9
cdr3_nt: TGTGCCAGCAGCGTATACTTGGCGGGAGGTTACAATGAGCAGTTCTTC
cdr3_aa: CASSVYLAGGYNEQFF

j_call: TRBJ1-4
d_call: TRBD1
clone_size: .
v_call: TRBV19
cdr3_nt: TGTGCCAGTAGTGTCAACAGGGGGCCGGGGGAAAAACTGTTTTTT
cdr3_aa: CASSVNRGPGEKLFF

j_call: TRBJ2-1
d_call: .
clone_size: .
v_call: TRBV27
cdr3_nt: TGTGCCAGCAGTCGAGGAGGTCCGGGTGAGCAGTTCTTC
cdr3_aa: CASSRGGPGEQFF

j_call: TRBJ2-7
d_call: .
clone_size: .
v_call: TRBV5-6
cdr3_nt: TGTGCCAGCAGCTTGTACAGGGATCTCGAGCAGTACTTC
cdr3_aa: CASSLYRDLEQYF

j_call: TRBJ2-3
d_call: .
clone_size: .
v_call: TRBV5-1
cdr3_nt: TGCGCCAGCAGCTTCCCCACGGGGTCAGATACGCAGTATTTT
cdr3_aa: CASSFPTGSDTQYF

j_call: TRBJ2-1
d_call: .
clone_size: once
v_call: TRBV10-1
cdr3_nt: TGCGCCAGCAGTCGGACTACCTACAATGAGCAGTTCTTC
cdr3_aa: CASSRTTYNEQFF

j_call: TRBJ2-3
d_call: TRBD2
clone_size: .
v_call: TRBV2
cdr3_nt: TGTGCCAGCAGGCAAACTAGCGGGAGTTTAGATACGCAGTATTTT
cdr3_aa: CASRQTSGSLDTQYF

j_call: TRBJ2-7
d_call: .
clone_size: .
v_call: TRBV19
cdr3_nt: TGTGCCAGTAGTATAGTAGGAGGCTCCTACGAGCAGTACTTC
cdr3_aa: CASSIVGGSYEQYF

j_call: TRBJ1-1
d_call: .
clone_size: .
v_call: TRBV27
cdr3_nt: TGTGCCAGCACCCCTTTCCCCCTCCAGGCGGGCACTGAAGCTTTCTTT
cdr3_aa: CASTPFPLQAGTEAFF

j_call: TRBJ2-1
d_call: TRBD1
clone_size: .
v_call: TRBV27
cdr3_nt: TGTGCCAGCAGGCGGCGAAACCACAGGGGTGATGAGCAGTTCTTC
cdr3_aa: CASRRRNHRGDEQFF

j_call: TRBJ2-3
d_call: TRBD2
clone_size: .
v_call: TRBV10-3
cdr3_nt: TGTGCCATCAGTGAGATTCCCCAAGCGGGAGTAGATACGCAGTATTTT
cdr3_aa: CAISEIPQAGVDTQYF

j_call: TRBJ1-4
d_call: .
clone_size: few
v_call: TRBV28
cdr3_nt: TGTGCCAGCAGTCCCGGAGGACTCGAGGAAAAACTGTTTTTT
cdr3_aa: CASSPGGLEEKLFF

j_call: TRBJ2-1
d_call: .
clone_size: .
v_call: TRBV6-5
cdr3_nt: TGTGCCAGCAGTTACTGGGGGACTGCCGTTGAGCAGTTCTTC
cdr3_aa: CASSYWGTAVEQFF

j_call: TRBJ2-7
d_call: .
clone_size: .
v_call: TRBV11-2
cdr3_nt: TGTGCCAGCAGCCCTACGGGAGTACGCGAGCAGTACTTC
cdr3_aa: CASSPTGVREQYF

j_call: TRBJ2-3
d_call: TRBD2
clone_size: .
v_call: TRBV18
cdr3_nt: TGTGCCAGCTCTTCGAGACTAGCGGTCACAGATACGCAGTATTTT
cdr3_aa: CASSSRLAVTDTQYF

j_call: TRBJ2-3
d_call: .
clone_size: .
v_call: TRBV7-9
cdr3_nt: TGTGCCAGCAGAGCGGCAGATACGCAGTATTTT
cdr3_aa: CASRAADTQYF

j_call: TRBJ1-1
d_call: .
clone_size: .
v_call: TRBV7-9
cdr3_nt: TGTGCCAGCAGCTTCTACGGAAGACACCGGAACACTGAAGCTTTCTTT
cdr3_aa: CASSFYGRHRNTEAFF

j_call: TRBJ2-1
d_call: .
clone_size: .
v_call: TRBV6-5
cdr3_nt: TGTGCCAGCCTACGGTCCACCTACAATGAGCAGTTCTTC
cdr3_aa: CASLRSTYNEQFF

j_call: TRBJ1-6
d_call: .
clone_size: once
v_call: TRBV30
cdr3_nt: TGTGCCTGGAGTACACGCGAAGGGGGTTATGGGAGTAATTCACCCCTCCACTTT
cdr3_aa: CAWSTREGGYGSNSPLHF

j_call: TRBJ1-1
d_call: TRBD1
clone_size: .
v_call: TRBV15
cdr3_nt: TGTGCCACCAGCAGGGACAGGGTATTGACTGAAGCTTTCTTT
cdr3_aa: CATSRDRVLTEAFF

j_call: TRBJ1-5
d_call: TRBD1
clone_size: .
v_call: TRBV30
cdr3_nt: TGTGCCTGGAGTTACGGGACAGGGATTAATCAGCCCCAGCATTTT
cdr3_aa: CAWSYGTGINQPQHF

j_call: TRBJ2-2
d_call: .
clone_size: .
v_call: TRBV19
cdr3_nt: TGTGCCAGTAGTTTATTTGTCTCCGGGGAGCTGTTTTTT
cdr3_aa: CASSLFVSGELFF

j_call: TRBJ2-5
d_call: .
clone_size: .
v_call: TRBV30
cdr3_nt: TGTGCCTGGAGTGAACAGATACAAGAGACCCAGTACTTC
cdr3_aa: CAWSEQIQETQYF

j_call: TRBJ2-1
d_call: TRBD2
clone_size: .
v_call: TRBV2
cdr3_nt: TGTGCCAGCAGGATAGCGGGTTTCAATGAGCAGTTCTTC
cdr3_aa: CASRIAGFNEQFF

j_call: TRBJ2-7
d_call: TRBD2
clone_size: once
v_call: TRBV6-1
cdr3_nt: TGTGCCAGCAGTGAAATGAGCGGGAGTTCGTACGAGCAGTACTTC
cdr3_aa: CASSEMSGSSYEQYF

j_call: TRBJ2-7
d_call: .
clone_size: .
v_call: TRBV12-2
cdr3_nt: TGTGCAAGTCGCCCCGCGGAGCAGTACTTC
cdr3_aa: CASRPAEQYF

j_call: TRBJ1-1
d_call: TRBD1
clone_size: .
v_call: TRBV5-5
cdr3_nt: TGTGCCAGCTCCTATTGGGACAGGGTGAACACTGAAGCTTTCTTT
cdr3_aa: CASSYWDRVNTEAFF

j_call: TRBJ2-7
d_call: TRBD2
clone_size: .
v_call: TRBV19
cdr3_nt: TGTGCCAGTAGTGAGGGACTAGCTGAGGTCTACGAGCAGTACTTC
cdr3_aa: CASSEGLAEVYEQYF

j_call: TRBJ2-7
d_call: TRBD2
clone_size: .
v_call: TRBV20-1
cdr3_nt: TGCAGTGCTAGTACTAGCGGAGCCTTCTACGAGCAGTACTTC
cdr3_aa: CSASTSGAFYEQYF

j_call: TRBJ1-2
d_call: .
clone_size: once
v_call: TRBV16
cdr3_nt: TGTGCCAGCAGCCAAGGACAGCAGTATGGCTACACCTTC
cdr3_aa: CASSQGQQYGYTF